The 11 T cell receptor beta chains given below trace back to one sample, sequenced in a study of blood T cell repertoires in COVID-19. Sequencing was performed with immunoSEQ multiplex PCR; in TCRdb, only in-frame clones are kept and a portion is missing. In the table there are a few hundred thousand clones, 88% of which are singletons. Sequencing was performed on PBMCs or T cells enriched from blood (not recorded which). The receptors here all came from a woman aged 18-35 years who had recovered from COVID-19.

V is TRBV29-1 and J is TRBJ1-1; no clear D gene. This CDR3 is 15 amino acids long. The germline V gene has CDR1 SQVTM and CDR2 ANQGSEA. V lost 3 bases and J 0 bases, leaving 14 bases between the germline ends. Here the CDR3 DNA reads TGCAGCGTTGATGCGGTTTCACCCATGAACACTGAAGCTTTCTTT. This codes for CSVDAVSPMNTEAFF.

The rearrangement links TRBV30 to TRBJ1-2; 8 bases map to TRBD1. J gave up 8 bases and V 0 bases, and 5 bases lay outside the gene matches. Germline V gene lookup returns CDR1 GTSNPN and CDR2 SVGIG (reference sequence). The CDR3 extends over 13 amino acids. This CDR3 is CAWSVGTGGGYTF. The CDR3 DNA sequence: TGTGCCTGGAGTGTAGGGACAGGTGGAGGCTACACCTTC.

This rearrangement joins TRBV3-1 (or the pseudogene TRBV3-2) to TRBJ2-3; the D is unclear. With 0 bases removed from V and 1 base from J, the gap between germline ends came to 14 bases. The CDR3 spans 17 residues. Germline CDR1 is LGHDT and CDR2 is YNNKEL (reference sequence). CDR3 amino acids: CASSQDGPIWGTDTQYF. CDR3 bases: TGTGCCAGCAGCCAAGATGGGCCCATCTGGGGCACAGATACGCAGTATTTT.

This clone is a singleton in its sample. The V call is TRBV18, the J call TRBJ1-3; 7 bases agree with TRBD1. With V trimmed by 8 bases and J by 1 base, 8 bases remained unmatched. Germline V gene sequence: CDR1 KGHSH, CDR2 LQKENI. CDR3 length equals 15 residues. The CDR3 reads CASNRDSLSGNTIYF. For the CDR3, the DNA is TGTGCCAGCAACCGGGACAGCTTGTCTGGAAACACCATATATTTT.

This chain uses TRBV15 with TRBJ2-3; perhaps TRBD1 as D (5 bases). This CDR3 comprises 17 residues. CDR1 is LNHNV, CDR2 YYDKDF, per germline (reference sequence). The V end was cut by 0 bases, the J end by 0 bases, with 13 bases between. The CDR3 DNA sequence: TGTGCCACCAGCAGAGATCTGCAGGGATTTAGCACAGATACGCAGTATTTT. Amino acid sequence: CATSRDLQGFSTDTQYF.

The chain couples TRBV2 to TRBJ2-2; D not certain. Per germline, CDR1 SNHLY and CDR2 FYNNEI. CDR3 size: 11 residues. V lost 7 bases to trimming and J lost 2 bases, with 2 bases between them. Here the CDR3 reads CASTNTGELFF. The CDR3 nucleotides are TGTGCCAGCACTAACACCGGGGAGCTGTTTTTT.

This CDR3 reads CASSGGTLNTEAFF. The CDR3 bases are TGTGCCAGCAGCGGGGGGACATTGAACACTGAAGCTTTCTTT. This rearrangement joins TRBV28 to TRBJ1-1, with a tentative D call TRBD1 (6 bases). From germline, CDR1 is MDHEN and CDR2 SYDVKM. This CDR3 spans 14 amino acids. Trimming cost V 6 bases and J 0 bases, with 11 bases left between them.

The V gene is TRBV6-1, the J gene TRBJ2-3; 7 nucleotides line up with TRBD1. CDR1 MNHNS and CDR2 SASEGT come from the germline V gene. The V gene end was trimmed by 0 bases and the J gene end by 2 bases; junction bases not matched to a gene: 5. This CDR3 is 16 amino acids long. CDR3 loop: CASSEAGTAFTDTQYF. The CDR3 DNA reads TGTGCCAGCAGTGAAGCCGGGACAGCGTTCACAGATACGCAGTATTTT.

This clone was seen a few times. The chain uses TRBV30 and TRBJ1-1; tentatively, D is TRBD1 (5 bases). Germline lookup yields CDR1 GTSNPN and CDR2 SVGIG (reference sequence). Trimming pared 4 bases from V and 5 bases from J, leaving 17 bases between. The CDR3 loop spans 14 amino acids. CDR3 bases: TGTGCCTGGATTTCACCTTGGGGGGGGACTGAAGCTTTCTTT. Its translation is CAWISPWGGTEAFF. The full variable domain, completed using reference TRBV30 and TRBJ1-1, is SQTIHQWPATLVQPVGSPLSLECTVEGTSNPNLYWYRQAAGRGLQLLFYSVGIGQISSEVPQNLSASRPQDRQFILSSKKLLLSDSGFYLCAWISPWGGTEAFFGQGTRLTVV.

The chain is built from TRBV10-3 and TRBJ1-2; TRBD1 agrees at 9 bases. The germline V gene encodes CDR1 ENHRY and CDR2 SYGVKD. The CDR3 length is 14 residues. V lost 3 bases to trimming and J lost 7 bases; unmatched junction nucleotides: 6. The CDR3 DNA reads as TGTGCCATCAGTGAAGGCCGGGACAGGGCTGGCTACACCTTC. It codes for CAISEGRDRAGYTF.

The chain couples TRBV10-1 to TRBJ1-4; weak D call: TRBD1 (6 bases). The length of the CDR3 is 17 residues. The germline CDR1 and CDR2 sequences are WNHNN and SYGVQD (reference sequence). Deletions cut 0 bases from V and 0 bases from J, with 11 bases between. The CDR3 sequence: CASSESGPGATNEKLFF. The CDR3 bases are TGCGCCAGCAGTGAGTCGGGGCCAGGGGCAACTAATGAAAAACTGTTTTTT.